This record looks at one TCR beta chain sequence and its context. Trimming stripped 10 bases from V and 7 bases from J, with 23 bases between. The CDR3 extends over 14 amino acids. Germline V gene data show CDR1 as MNHEY and CDR2 as SMNVEV (reference sequence). Clones were sequenced by immunoSEQ multiplex PCR, and TCRdb holds only the in-frame ones, with some missing. This table has 110,000 or so clones, 75% to 90% appearing once. This sample was taken from a study of blood T cell repertoires in COVID-19. The overall study: Samples came from the United States, Italy and Spain, spanning acute and convalescent COVID-19.

The chain has TRBV27 and TRBJ2-7; maybe TRBD2 (6 bases). The sequenced sample was peripheral blood. This TCR derives from a woman between 35 and 50 years old with acute or convalescent COVID-19. The DNA of the CDR3 is TGTGCCACCGGGAGTGGACTCATCGAGAGGGAGCAGTACTTC. Its protein product is CATGSGLIEREQYF.